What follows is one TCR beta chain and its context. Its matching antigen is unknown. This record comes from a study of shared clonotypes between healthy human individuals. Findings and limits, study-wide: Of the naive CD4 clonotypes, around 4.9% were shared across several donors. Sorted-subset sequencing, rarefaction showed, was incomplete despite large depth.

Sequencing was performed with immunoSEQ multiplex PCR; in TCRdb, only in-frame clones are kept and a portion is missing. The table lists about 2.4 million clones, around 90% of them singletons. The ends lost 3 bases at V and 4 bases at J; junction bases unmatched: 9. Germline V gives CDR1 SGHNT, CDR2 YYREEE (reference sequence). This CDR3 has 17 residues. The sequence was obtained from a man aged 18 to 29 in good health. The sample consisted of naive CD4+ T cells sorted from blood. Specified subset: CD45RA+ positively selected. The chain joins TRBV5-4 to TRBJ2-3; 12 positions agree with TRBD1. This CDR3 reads CASSSGQGAEWADTQYF. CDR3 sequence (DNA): TGTGCCAGCAGCTCGGGACAGGGGGCAGAGTGGGCAGATACGCAGTATTTT.